A single sample gave rise to the 25 T cell receptor beta chains below, sequenced in a study of regulatory T cells in long-lasting Graves disease. Time point given: newly diagnosed GD, antithyroid drugs for less than 3 months. The TCR library was made from RNA extracted from PBMCs. Construction of the TCR beta libraries employed iRepertoire HTBI primers in conjunction with Arm-PCR of CDR3 regions. One entry per CDR3 protein results from TCRdb running MiXCR on the multiplex PCR reads. Here the sample spans roughly 560,000 distinct CDR3 sequences, approximately 12% being singletons. These same data were also listed under a study on T cells in Graves' hyperthyroidism and ophthalmopathy.

The starting material was peripheral blood mononuclear cells (PBMCs), obtained at new diagnosis, from a patient treated with antithyroid drugs. The receptors shown here come from a woman aged 25 to 45 with Graves disease.

This clonotype has a count of ten or more. This chain uses TRBV11-1 with TRBJ2-1; 10 positions match TRBD1. The CDR3 has 16 residues. Germline loops: CDR1 SGHAT, CDR2 FQDESV (reference sequence). V lost 4 bases and J lost 5; bases outside the gene matches: 8. The CDR3 region has the DNA TGTGCCAGCAGCTCTGGCCGGACAGGGGGTGACAATGAGCAGTTCTTC. The encoded protein is CASSSGRTGGDNEQFF.

CDR3 nucleotide sequence: TGTGCCAGCAACCTCAATCAGGGGGGTGAGACCCAGTACTTC. Its translation: CASNLNQGGETQYF. This chain uses TRBV2 with TRBJ2-5; D might be TRBD1 (7 bases). This CDR3 region has 14 residues. V was pared by 7 bases and J by 5 bases, with 17 bases between. Germline V lookup: CDR1 SNHLY, CDR2 FYNNEI.

Many counts were recorded for this clonotype. This sequence joins TRBV7-9 and TRBJ1-1; possibly TRBD1 for D (6 bases). V was clipped by 5 bases and J by 8 bases, with 15 bases between them. This CDR3 has 13 amino acids. Germline-derived CDR1 and CDR2 are SEHNR and FQNEAQ (reference sequence). For the CDR3, the DNA is TGTGCCAGCAGCGGGGCGAGGACAGAGGAAGCTTTCTTT. Protein sequence: CASSGARTEEAFF.

This clonotype was found a few times. This chain uses TRBV20-1 with TRBJ2-7, with D tentatively TRBD1 or TRBD2 (5 bases each). The CDR3 is 19 residues long. V was clipped by 1 base and J by 6 bases, with 31 bases between them. CDR1 is DFQATT and CDR2 is SNEGSKA in the germline V gene (reference sequence). The DNA for the CDR3 is TGCAGTGCTAGAGGCCGGGACCGGGATGCCCCGAACTATCGGGGCGAGCAGTACTTC. It specifies CSARGRDRDAPNYRGEQYF.

The chain links TRBV3-1 to TRBJ2-1; TRBD2 matches 8 bases. This CDR3 comprises 14 residues. Germline loops: CDR1 LGHDT, CDR2 YNNKEL (reference sequence). V was clipped by 4 bases and J by 13 bases; unmatched bases: 12. The CDR3 DNA follows: TGTGCCAGCAGCCCTGGACCCTCGGGACTAGAACAGTTCTTC. As protein: CASSPGPSGLEQFF.

This clonotype showed up many times. The chain combines TRBV6-2 or TRBV6-3 with TRBJ2-7, with D perhaps matching TRBD1 (6 bases). Deletions cut 5 bases from V and 1 base from J, with 18 bases between. Germline V gives CDR1 MNHEY, CDR2 SVGEGT. This CDR3 comprises 16 residues. CDR3 residues: CASSTLLLGQSYEQYF. The CDR3 DNA reads as TGTGCCAGCAGTACCCTACTACTCGGACAGTCCTACGAGCAGTACTTC.

This clonotype has only a few counts. This chain connects TRBV5-1 to TRBJ1-1; D ambiguous. Trimming shortened V by 2 bases and J by 4 bases, and 12 bases separated the two germline ends. Germline CDR1 is SGHRS and CDR2 is YFSETQ. The CDR3 extends over 14 amino acids. The CDR3 DNA is TGCGCCAGCAGCTTACTTTCACAAGGCACTGAAGCTTTCTTT. Translation: CASSLLSQGTEAFF.

This clonotype was recorded many times. This rearrangement joins TRBV28 to TRBJ1-2, with D hard to call. Germline V gene lookup returns CDR1 MDHEN and CDR2 SYDVKM. Deletions cut 6 bases from V and 5 bases from J, with 16 bases between. The CDR3 totals 14 residues. CDR3 sequence: CASSPGIGSYGYTF. The CDR3 region has the DNA TGTGCCAGCAGCCCAGGCATTGGGAGTTATGGCTACACCTTC.

Concerning this clonotype itself: Given a much more abundant clone one base away, this may be a read error. The CDR3 does not end in the conserved phenylalanine or tryptophan, so this is likely a read error. The rearrangement links TRBV10-3 to TRBJ2-1; TRBD2 matches at 7 bases. The CDR3 consists of 17 residues. The V and J ends lost 3 bases and 0 bases, in that order; junction bases with no gene match: 8. Germline values: CDR1 ENHRY, CDR2 SYGVKD. The CDR3 spells CAISDLSGLSSYNEQFL. CDR3 DNA sequence: TGTGCCATCAGTGACCTTAGCGGGCTTAGCTCCTACAATGAGCAGTTCCTC.

This clonotype was observed a handful of times. V usage is TRBV7-8 and J usage is TRBJ1-2; D is perhaps TRBD1 (6 bases). CDR3 size: 14 residues. V lost 5 bases and J 8 bases, leaving 18 bases between the germline ends. CDR1 and CDR2 from the germline V gene are SGHVS and FQNEAQ. CDR3 loop: CASSEWTASVGYTF. Written as DNA, the CDR3 is TGTGCCAGCAGCGAGTGGACAGCGTCGGTGGGCTACACCTTC.

This clonotype was found once. The chain employs TRBV7-6 and TRBJ1-6; 7 bases map to TRBD1. The V gene end was trimmed by 6 bases and the J gene end by 7 bases; junction bases not matched to a gene: 9. Germline loops: CDR1 SGHVS, CDR2 FNYEAQ. The CDR3 consists of 15 residues. CDR3 DNA sequence: TGTGCCAGCAGTGGCGGGAGACAGGGAAATTCACCCCTCCACTTT. Translation gives CASSGGRQGNSPLHF.

The chain carries TRBV27 and TRBJ2-1, with 12 positions matching TRBD2. The trim removed 10 bases at V and 5 bases at J, leaving 18 bases unmatched. CDR1 and CDR2 from the germline V gene are MNHEY and SMNVEV (reference sequence). This CDR3 contains 18 residues. CDR3 sequence reads: CATRPLAGGLRENNEQFF. The CDR3 DNA is TGTGCCACCCGCCCTCTAGCGGGAGGGCTAAGGGAGAACAATGAGCAGTTCTTC.

This clonotype was counted many times. V and J are TRBV27 and TRBJ2-2, with 7 bases fitting TRBD2. The CDR3 spans 15 residues. Trimming cost V 5 bases and J 0 bases; bases outside gene matches: 3. CDR1 and CDR2 from the germline V gene are MNHEY and SMNVEV (reference sequence). This CDR3 is CASSRLATNTGELFF. The CDR3 DNA follows: TGTGCCAGCAGTAGACTAGCCACGAACACCGGGGAGCTGTTTTTT.

Many counts were recorded for this clonotype. J is TRBJ1-4 and V is TRBV3-2; TRBD1 is the table's D call, not checked against the DNA. TRBV3-2 is a pseudogene locus. This CDR3 spans 16 amino acids. The CDR3 DNA sequence: TGTGCCAGCATCGGGGGACAGGGCGCAACTAATGAAAAACTGTTTTTT. Protein: CASIGGQGATNEKLFF.

The chain uses TRBV19 and TRBJ1-1; D remains unclear. V was shortened by 5 bases and J by 6 bases, with 19 bases between the two germline ends. CDR3 length: 15 amino acids. CDR1 and CDR2 (germline): LNHDA, SQIVND (reference sequence). The CDR3 region is CASSYILGGYAEAFF. CDR3 in DNA: TGTGCCAGTAGTTATATTTTAGGAGGGTACGCTGAAGCTTTCTTT.

In this sample, this clonotype turned up many times. This rearrangement joins TRBV11-3 to TRBJ2-1; 12 bases line up with TRBD2. J lost 4 bases, V lost 5 bases, and 6 bases had no gene match. Germline V gene data show CDR1 as SGHNT and CDR2 as YENEEA. The CDR3 sequence is 16 residues long. CDR3 sequence: CASSPWTSGNYNEQFF. CDR3 bases: TGTGCCAGCAGCCCATGGACTAGCGGGAATTACAATGAGCAGTTCTTC.

This clonotype was observed many times. V usage is TRBV11-2 and J usage is TRBJ1-2; D perhaps matches TRBD1 (5 bases). CDR3 length: 16 amino acids. Trimming removed 1 base from V and 3 bases from J, with 15 bases in between. The germline gives CDR1 SGHAT, CDR2 FQNNGV. CDR3 sequence (DNA): TGTGCCAGCAGCTTAGTAGGGGCCCAGAAGGACTATGGCTACACCTTC. This codes for CASSLVGAQKDYGYTF.

This clonotype has ten or more counts. The rearrangement uses TRBV27 and TRBJ1-4; D might be TRBD1 (5 bases). The CDR3 extends over 12 amino acids. V gave up 10 bases and J gave up 8 bases, with 14 bases separating them. Germline V gives CDR1 MNHEY, CDR2 SMNVEV (reference sequence). The CDR3: CATRDSGEKLFF. CDR3 coding DNA: TGTGCCACCCGGGACTCCGGAGAAAAACTGTTTTTT.

This clonotype was observed many times. The CDR3 nucleotides are TGTGCCAGCAGGGGGACGACCAGGGGGTCTAATGAAAAACTGTTTTTT. It codes for CASRGTTRGSNEKLFF. This chain joins TRBV27 and TRBJ1-4; 7 positions match TRBD1. The V gene's germline CDR1 is MNHEY and CDR2 SMNVEV (reference sequence). Unmatched junction bases numbered 10, after V lost 6 bases and J lost 3 bases. The CDR3 is 16 amino acids. The variable domain in full, with the rest retrieved from reference TRBV27 and TRBJ1-4, is EAQVTQNPRYLITVTGKKLTVTCSQNMNHEYMSWYRQDPGLGLRQIYYSMNVEVTDKGDVPEGYKVSRKEKRNFPLILESPSPNQTSLYFCASRGTTRGSNEKLFFGSGTQLSVL.

Many counts were recorded for this clonotype. The chain is built from TRBV13 and TRBJ1-2, with D hard to call. Between the trimmed V and J ends, which lost 6 bases and 4 bases, there was a span of 6 bases. Germline-derived CDR1 and CDR2 are PRHDT and FYEKMQ (reference sequence). CDR3 length: 11 residues. The CDR3 spells CASSDSYGYTF. The CDR3 DNA sequence: TGTGCCAGCAGTGATTCCTATGGCTACACCTTC. The full variable domain, its missing parts supplied by reference TRBV13 and TRBJ1-2, is AAGVIQSPRHLIKEKRETATLKCYPIPRHDTVYWYQQGPGQDPQFLISFYEKMQSDKGSIPDRFSAQQFSDYHSELNMSSLELGDSALYFCASSDSYGYTFGSGTRLTVV.

This clonotype was found many times. The chain carries TRBV27 and TRBJ1-2, with D tentatively TRBD1 (5 bases). With 6 bases removed from V and 3 bases from J, the gap between germline ends came to 14 bases. This CDR3 is 14 amino acids long. Germline V gene lookup returns CDR1 MNHEY and CDR2 SMNVEV (reference sequence). The CDR3: CASRRGRGDYGYTF. The CDR3 coding sequence is TGTGCCAGCAGGCGAGGGAGGGGCGACTATGGCTACACCTTC.

This clonotype has only a few counts. V gene TRBV28 combines with J gene TRBJ2-6; tentatively, D is TRBD1 or TRBD2 (5 bases each). The V gene's germline CDR1 is MDHEN and CDR2 SYDVKM. Trimming left V 6 bases short and J 10 bases short, with 19 bases between. The CDR3 has 15 residues. The CDR3 is CASSQHSGEGNVLTF. The CDR3 nucleotides read TGTGCCAGCAGCCAACACAGTGGTGAGGGGAACGTCCTGACTTTC.

In its sample, this clonotype was seen a few times. V is TRBV5-1 and J is TRBJ2-7; 9 bases are shared with TRBD2. This CDR3 has 13 residues. Germline CDR1 and CDR2: SGHRS and YFSETQ. Unmatched junction bases numbered 3, after V lost 0 bases and J lost 8 bases. The CDR3 sequence is CASSLDLAGKQYF. In DNA form, the CDR3 reads TGCGCCAGCAGCTTGGACCTAGCGGGAAAGCAGTACTTC.

At least ten counts were recorded for this clonotype. The chain links TRBV27 to TRBJ2-1; 7 bases align to TRBD2. The length of the CDR3 is 13 residues. From germline, CDR1 is MNHEY and CDR2 SMNVEV (reference sequence). Germline trimming cut 4 bases from V and 12 bases from J; bases unmatched to any gene: 9. CDR3 protein: CASSSNPLAVQFF. Written as DNA, the CDR3 is TGTGCCAGCAGTTCCAACCCCCTAGCGGTGCAGTTCTTC.

This clonotype has more than one count but fewer than ten. J is TRBJ2-1 and V is TRBV11-2, with D possibly being TRBD1 or TRBD2 (5 bases each). V was pared by 1 base and J by 4 bases, with 14 bases between. The CDR3 has 16 residues. The germline V gene has CDR1 SGHAT and CDR2 FQNNGV. CDR3 loop: CASSLGGGERYNEQFF. The CDR3 DNA reads TGTGCCAGCAGCTTAGGTGGGGGAGAGCGGTACAATGAGCAGTTCTTC.